This T cell receptor beta chain was sequenced for a study of cytomegalovirus exposure and HLA in healthy donors (dated by TCRdb to 2016 to 2017). Concerning the study at large: An earlier analysis of several hundred of the donors reported 276 Gb of sequence data and around 110 million unique TCR beta sequences obtained from roughly 180 million T cells. A later analysis re-examined previously published TCR beta repertoires from just over 650 donors and added high-resolution HLA genotyping to investigate patterns of TCR occurrence. In addition to the first cohort of 666 subjects, a separate validation cohort of 130 or so different subjects was used. To decide whether each TCR beta V gene segment behaved as functional or pseudogenic, an earlier analysis of some 570 of the donors relied on high-throughput TCR beta sequencing. Typing coverage varied by locus: 629-630 donors for A, B, C, DRB1 and DQB1; roughly 510 for DQA1; over 600 for DPA1; some 470 for DPB1. Every discovery cohort repertoire had been produced on one sequencing platform. Across around 400 genotyped donors of the cohort, an average of about 220,000 unique TCR beta nucleotide sequences per donor were sequenced, and 15% to 20% of those sequences were non-productive. In a later genetic analysis, genome-wide SNP genotypes for about three fifths of the roughly 670 donors were used, and that subset was treated as a discovery cohort. Rather than drawing on any new phenotypic data, the later analysis identified candidate immune exposures from TCR beta sequences and the way those sequences occurred across donors. The T cell repertoires of under 700 subjects were profiled by immunosequencing and related to cytomegalovirus serostatus. Around 330 gigabases of sequencing data and around 80 million unique TCR sequences made up an early release that covered 500 to 700 HLA-typed donors. The genetic ancestry cluster associated with self-reported Caucasian donors included 81% of the roughly 390 genotyped donors. Class I and class II HLA loci were covered by the typing at four-digit resolution. Four to six DR-DQ haplotypes were handled as single units for association and clustering, since linkage in the cohort was strong. High-throughput TCR immunosequencing, statistical association of individual TCRs with disease status, and machine learning were combined to predict cytomegalovirus infection status. Donor age, sex, ethnicity and CMV serostatus were collected together with the repertoire data. The study aimed to test whether cataloging public T cell receptors could reveal signatures of past pathogen exposure. Broader findings and caveats from the paper: The cohort was sequenced for TCR beta chains only, and without alpha or paired-chain data the features that could be detected were limited. In an earlier analysis of roughly 560 of the donors, most TCR beta V segments were observed in productive rearrangements about 87% or about 30% of the time, broadly matching IMGT annotations. In the study, 150 to 200 TCR beta chains were listed as associated with cytomegalovirus. In vitro tests confirmed that three of the cytomegalovirus-associated TCR beta chains recognize cytomegalovirus antigens. The authors suggested that the approach could potentially be generalized to other disease states and immunological phenotypes. Most TCR sequences were seen in very few donors, while some public TCRs were found in many individuals. In a later genetic analysis, fewer N-insertions in productive TCRs were reported among donors in an Asian-associated ancestry cluster than the 666-donor mean. The 87-base-pair reads could not distinguish some IMGT-functional V segments, including TRBV6-2 and TRBV6-3, so those segments were excluded. Because HLA typing was unavailable for some donors at each locus, only the typed subset was used in association tests. At a false discovery rate of 0.05, a later analysis linked roughly 17,000 TCR beta sequences to specific HLA alleles. Immune exposure information for the cohort was limited to CMV serostatus. Sequencing depth was assumed to be roughly uniform across donors in the presence/absence analyses, though that assumption may not hold. A later analysis found that TCR association rates varied across HLA loci, with DRB1 alleles showing the most associated TCRs and HLA-C alleles the fewest. Compared with equally common non-associated chains, HLA-associated TCR beta chains in a later analysis were more clonally expanded and had lower generation probabilities. A later analysis reported that several top co-occurrence clusters appeared linked to parvovirus B19, influenza, CMV and Epstein-Barr virus. Most CMV-associated TCR beta chains appeared to be HLA-restricted in a later analysis, and the HLA associations seemed to be driven largely by CMV exposure. Linkage disequilibrium might explain the correlated functional status among segregating V segments, but an unknown experimental factor could not be excluded. A group of highly shared sequence variants was considered likely to be a technical artifact of the sequencing pipeline. In both the original and validation cohorts, the classifier was reported to diagnose cytomegalovirus status with high specificity and sensitivity. Strong co-occurrence of HLA alleles, especially DR and DQ, made assigning TCR associations to individual alleles difficult. Because counts were too low, approximately 18 rarely observed V segments, including chromosome 9 orphons, were excluded from the earlier analysis of roughly 580 of the donors. An association between a missense DCLRE1C variant and V-gene and J-gene trimming of TCR beta chains was found in a later genetic analysis and replicated in an independent cohort. A further reported finding was that TCR beta sequences accurately predicted the HLA-A and HLA-B alleles for most subjects in the first cohort.

Inclusive of the bounding cysteine and phenylalanine, the CDR3 is 12 residues long. Only the CDR3 DNA stays, 36 bases, in frame from base 1. The germline V end is reduced by 2 bases and the J end by 10 bases; junction bases left unmatched: 4. CDR1 and CDR2 (GTSNPN, SVGIG) derive from the germline V gene (reference sequence). The library was built by means of the immunoSEQ multiplex PCR assay. For the multiplex PCR, a mixture combining 60 forward primers for TCR Vbeta segments and 13 reverse primers for TCR Jbeta segments was used. A multiplex PCR assay on genomic DNA amplified the CDR3 region of rearranged TCR beta genes. The amplified TCR beta libraries were sequenced on the Illumina HiSeq System as 87-base-pair reads. The study's own analysis went as follows. In a later analysis, some 80 million unique TCR beta chains were counted across the 666 repertoires, and around 10 million of these chains were shared by at least two donors. A nearest-neighbor algorithm error-corrected the raw reads and collapsed the reads into unique sequences, merging closely related sequences to remove PCR and sequencing errors. V, D and J gene segments were assigned by aligning CDR3 sequences to IMGT reference sequences. For a sequence to be retained, a match of at least six nucleotides was required to both a V gene segment and a J gene segment. A rearrangement counted as productive if the CDR3 had no stop codons and remained in frame with V and J, and every other rearrangement counted as non-productive. CDR3 was defined according to IMGT convention as the region running from the second conserved V-encoded cysteine to the conserved J-encoded phenylalanine. In an earlier analysis of 500 to 650 of the donors, sequences lacking an unambiguous match to a single V gene segment were excluded. In an earlier analysis of roughly 600 of the donors, a V segment was called functional when productive rearrangements were above 56.7%, and segregating when the standard deviation between donors exceeded 5%. A statistical classification framework was built for diagnosing cytomegalovirus status from the catalog of TCR beta chain sequences. V and J gene assignment, in a later analysis, came from comparing TCR nucleotide sequences with IMGT/GENE-DB human TR gene sequences. The TCRdist pipeline was used in a later analysis to assign CDR3 sequences and most-parsimonious VDJ recombination scenarios. In a later analysis, each TCR beta chain was defined by its CDR3 amino acid sequence together with its V-gene family, and reads lacking a unique V-gene family were excluded. To address suspected cross-contamination and a sequencing artifact, a later analysis removed 592 highly shared, low-generation-probability nucleotide sequences. In a later analysis, a clonal expansion index for each public chain was calculated from normalized within-repertoire ranks of inferred template counts. In a later analysis, generation probabilities were computed using a VDJ recombination model fitted to out-of-frame rearrangements, and the results were checked against IGoR. Hypergeometric tests were used in a later analysis to score TCR-TCR, TCR-HLA and TCR-CMV co-occurrence, with a repertoire-size bias correction applied to the TCR pairs. False discovery rates were estimated in a later analysis by permuting HLA or CMV assignments 20 times. A later analysis grouped co-occurring TCRs with DBSCAN, adding TCRdist sequence similarity when clustering within HLA-allele-positive subsets. Co-occurrence clustering excluded repertoires with fewer than 30,000 or more than 120,000 public chains, plus five with anomalous nucleotide sharing. The table comes from immuneACCESS by way of TCRdb, which keeps in-frame sequences with V and J called. Part of the clones is missing from these tables; in studies checked, under half for an unresolved V gene and the rest for unknown reasons. The V and J calls and clone size are taken from that table; D and trimming were inferred from the DNA. For this sample there are about 150,000 clones; approximately 80% appear just once. The ten largest clonotypes hold 5.5% to 6.5% of the sample.

Points on this clone: Its specific antigen is unknown. Base qualities are not at hand, and no much larger clone is one base apart.

The cohort comprised some 680 healthy bone marrow donors. At the time of sampling, all cohort members were nominally healthy, though unrecorded immune exposures were likely present. The donor was CMV seropositive and belonged to the group of more than 250 seropositive cohort members. A peripheral blood sample was provided by each donor, and peripheral blood mononuclear cells were used for TCR beta sequencing. Genomic DNA was extracted from the blood cell samples with the Qiagen DNeasy Blood Extraction Kit. Sequencing was done on a sample of PBMCs. The TCR sequence derives from a woman in her forties in good health and CMV-seropositive. The rearrangement joined TRBV30 to TRBJ2-1, and 8 junctional nucleotides match TRBD2. In nucleotides, the sequence is TGTGCCTGGAGTAATACGGGAGGGGAGCAGTTCTTC. This translates into CAWSNTGGEQFF.